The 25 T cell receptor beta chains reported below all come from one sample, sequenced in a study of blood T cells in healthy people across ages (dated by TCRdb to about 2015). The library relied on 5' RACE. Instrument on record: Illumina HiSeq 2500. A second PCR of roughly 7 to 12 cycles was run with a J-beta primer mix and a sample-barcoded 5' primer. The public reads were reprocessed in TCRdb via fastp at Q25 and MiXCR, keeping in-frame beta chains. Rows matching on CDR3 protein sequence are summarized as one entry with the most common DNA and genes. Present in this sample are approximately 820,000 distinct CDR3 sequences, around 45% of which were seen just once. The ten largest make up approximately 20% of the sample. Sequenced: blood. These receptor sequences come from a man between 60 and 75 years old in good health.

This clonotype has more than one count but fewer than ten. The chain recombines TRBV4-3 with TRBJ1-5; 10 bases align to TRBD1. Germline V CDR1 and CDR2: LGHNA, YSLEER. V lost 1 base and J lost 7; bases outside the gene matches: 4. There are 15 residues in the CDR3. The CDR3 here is CASSQGTGGSQPQHF. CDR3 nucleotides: TGCGCCAGCAGCCAAGGGACAGGGGGATCCCAGCCCCAGCATTTT.

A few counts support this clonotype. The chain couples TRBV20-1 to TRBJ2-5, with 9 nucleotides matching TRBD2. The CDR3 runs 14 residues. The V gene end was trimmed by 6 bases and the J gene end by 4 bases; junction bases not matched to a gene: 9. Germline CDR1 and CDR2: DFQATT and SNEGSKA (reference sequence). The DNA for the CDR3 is TGCAGTGCCAGGGTGCGGGGGGGCCTAGAGACCCAGTACTTC. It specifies CSARVRGGLETQYF.

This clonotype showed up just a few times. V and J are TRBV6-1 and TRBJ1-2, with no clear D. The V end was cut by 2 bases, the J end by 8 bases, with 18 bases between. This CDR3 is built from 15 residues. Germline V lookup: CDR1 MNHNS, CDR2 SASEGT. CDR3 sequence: CASSESSGEIGGYTF. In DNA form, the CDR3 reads TGTGCCAGCAGTGAAAGTTCGGGTGAGATTGGCGGCTACACCTTC.

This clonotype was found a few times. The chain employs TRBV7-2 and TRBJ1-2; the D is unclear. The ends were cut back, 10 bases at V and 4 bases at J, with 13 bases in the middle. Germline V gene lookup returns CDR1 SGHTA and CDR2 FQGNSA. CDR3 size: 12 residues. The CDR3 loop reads CAIETEAYGYTF. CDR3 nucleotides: TGTGCCATCGAGACGGAAGCCTATGGCTACACCTTC. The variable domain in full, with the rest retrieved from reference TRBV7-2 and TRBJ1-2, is GAGVSQSPSNKVTEKGKDVELRCDPISGHTALYWYRQSLGQGLEFLIYFQGNSAPDKSGLPSDRFSAERTGGSVSTLTIQRTQQEDSAVYLCAIETEAYGYTFGSGTRLTVV.

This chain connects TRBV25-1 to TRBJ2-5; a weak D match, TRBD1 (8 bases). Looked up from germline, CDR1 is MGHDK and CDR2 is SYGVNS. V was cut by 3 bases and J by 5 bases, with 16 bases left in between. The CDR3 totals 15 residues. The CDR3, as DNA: TGTGCCAGCAGTGACCCCGGACAGGGAGGGGAGACCCAGTACTTC. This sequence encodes CASSDPGQGGETQYF.

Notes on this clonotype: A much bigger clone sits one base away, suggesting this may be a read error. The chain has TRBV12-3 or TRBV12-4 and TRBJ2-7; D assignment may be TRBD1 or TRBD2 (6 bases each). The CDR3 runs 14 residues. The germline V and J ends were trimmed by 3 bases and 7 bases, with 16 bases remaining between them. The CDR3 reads CASSLRGVYNEQYF. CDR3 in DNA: TGTGCCAGCAGTTTGAGGGGGGTCTACAATGAGCAGTACTTC.

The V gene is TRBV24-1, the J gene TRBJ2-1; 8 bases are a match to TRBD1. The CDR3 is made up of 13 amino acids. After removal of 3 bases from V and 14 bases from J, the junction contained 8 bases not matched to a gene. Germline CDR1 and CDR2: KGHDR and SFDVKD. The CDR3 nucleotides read TGTGCCACCAGTGATACCTTAGGACAGGGAGAGTTCTTC. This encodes CATSDTLGQGEFF.

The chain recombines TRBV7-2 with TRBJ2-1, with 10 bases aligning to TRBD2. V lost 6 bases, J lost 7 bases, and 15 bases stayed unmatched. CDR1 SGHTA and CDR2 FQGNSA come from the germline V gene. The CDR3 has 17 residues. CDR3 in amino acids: CASSHGASGGAGNEQFF. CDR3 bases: TGTGCCAGCAGTCACGGGGCCAGCGGGGGGGCCGGAAATGAGCAGTTCTTC. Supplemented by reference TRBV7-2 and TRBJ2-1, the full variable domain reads GAGVSQSPSNKVTEKGKDVELRCDPISGHTALYWYRQSLGQGLEFLIYFQGNSAPDKSGLPSDRFSAERTGGSVSTLTIQRTQQEDSAVYLCASSHGASGGAGNEQFFGPGTRLTVL.

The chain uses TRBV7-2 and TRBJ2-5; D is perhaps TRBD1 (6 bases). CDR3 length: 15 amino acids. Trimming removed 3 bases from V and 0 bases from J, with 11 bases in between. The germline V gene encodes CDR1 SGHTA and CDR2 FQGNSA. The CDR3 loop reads CASSLVAGDQETQYF. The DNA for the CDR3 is TGTGCCAGCAGCTTGGTTGCAGGGGACCAAGAGACCCAGTACTTC.

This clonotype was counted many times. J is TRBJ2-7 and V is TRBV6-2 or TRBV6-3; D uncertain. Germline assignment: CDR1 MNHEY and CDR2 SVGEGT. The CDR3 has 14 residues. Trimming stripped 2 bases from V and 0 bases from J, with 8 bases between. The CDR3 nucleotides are TGTGCCAGCAGTTACAGTCTCAGCTCCTACGAGCAGTACTTC. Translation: CASSYSLSSYEQYF.

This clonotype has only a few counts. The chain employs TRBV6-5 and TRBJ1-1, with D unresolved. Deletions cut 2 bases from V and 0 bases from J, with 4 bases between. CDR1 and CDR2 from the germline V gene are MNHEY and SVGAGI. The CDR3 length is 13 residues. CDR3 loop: CASSYAMNTEAFF. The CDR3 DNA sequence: TGTGCCAGCAGTTACGCTATGAACACTGAAGCTTTCTTT.

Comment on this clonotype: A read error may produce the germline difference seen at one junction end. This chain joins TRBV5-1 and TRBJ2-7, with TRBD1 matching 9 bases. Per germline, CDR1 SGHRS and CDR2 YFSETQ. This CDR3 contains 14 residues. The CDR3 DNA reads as TGCGCCGGCAGCTTACAGGGGGCGATCTACGAGCAGTACTTC. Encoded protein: CAGSLQGAIYEQYF.

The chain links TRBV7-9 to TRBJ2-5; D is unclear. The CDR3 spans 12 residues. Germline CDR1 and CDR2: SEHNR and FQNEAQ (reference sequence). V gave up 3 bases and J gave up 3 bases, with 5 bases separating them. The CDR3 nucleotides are TGTGCCAGCAGCTTCCTGAAAGAGACCCAGTACTTC. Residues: CASSFLKETQYF.

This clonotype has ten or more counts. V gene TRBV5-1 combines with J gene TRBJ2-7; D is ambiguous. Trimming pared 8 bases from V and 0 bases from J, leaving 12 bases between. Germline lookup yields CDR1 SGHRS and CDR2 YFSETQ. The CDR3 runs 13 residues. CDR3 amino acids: CASSPQASYEQYF. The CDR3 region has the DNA TGCGCCAGTTCGCCGCAAGCCTCCTACGAGCAGTACTTC.

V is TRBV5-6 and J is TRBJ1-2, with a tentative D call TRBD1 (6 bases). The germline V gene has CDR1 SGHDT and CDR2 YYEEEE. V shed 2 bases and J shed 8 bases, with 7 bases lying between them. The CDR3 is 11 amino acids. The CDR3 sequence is CASSFDRGYTF. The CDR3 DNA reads TGTGCCAGCAGCTTCGACAGGGGCTACACCTTC.

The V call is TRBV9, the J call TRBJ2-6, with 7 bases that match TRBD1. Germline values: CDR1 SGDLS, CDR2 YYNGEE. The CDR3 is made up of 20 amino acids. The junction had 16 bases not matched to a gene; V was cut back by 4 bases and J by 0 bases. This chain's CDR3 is CASSLSDRLPPSSGANVLTF. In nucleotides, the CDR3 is TGTGCCAGCAGCCTTTCGGACAGGTTACCACCGTCCTCTGGGGCCAACGTCCTGACTTTC.

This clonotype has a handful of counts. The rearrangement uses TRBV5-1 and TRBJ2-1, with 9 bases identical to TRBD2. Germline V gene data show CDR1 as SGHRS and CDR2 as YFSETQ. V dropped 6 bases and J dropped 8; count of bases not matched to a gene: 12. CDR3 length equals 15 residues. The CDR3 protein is CASNNGRGGADEQFF. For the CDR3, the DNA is TGCGCCAGCAACAATGGGCGGGGGGGCGCGGATGAGCAGTTCTTC.

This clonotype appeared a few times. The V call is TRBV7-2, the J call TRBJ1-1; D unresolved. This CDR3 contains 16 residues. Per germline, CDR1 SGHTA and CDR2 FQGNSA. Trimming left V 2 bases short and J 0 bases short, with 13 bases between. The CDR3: CASSLKPDPMNTEAFF. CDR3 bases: TGTGCCAGCAGCTTAAAGCCTGACCCTATGAACACTGAAGCTTTCTTT.

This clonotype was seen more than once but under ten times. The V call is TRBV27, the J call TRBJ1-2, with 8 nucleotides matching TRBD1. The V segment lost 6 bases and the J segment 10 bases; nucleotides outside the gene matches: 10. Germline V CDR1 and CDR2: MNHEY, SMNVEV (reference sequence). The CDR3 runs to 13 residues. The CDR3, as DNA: TGTGCCAGCAGAGACAGGGGCACGATTTACTACACCTTC. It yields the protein CASRDRGTIYYTF.

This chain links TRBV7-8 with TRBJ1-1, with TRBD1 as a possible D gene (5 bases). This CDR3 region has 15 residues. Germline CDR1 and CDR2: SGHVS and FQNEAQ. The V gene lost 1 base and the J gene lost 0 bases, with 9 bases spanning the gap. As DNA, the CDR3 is TGTGCCAGCAGCTTAGAGAACAGGATGAACACTGAAGCTTTCTTT. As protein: CASSLENRMNTEAFF.

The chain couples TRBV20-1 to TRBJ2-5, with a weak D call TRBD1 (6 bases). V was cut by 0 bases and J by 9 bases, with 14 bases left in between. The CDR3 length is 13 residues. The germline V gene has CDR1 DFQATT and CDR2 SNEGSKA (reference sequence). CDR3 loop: CSARDSWPGAQYF. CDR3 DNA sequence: TGCAGTGCTAGAGATTCCTGGCCAGGGGCCCAGTACTTC.

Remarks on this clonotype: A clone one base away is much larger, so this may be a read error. In DNA, the CDR3 is TGTGACATCAGTGATAACGCTAGGGCGAACAATGAGCAGTACTTC. Amino acid sequence: CDISDNARANNEQYF. The chain is built from TRBV10-3 and TRBJ2-1, with D hard to call. The closer fit of TRBJ2-7 to the DNA end suggests the J call may be wrong. Germline loops: CDR1 ENHRY, CDR2 SYGVKD. The CDR3 length is 15 residues.

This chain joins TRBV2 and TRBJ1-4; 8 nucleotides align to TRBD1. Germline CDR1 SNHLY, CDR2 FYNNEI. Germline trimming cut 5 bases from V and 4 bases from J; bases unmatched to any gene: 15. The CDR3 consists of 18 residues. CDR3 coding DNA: TGTGCCAGCAGTCCCCGATCCATGAAGACAGGGGTTAATGAAAAACTGTTTTTT. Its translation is CASSPRSMKTGVNEKLFF.

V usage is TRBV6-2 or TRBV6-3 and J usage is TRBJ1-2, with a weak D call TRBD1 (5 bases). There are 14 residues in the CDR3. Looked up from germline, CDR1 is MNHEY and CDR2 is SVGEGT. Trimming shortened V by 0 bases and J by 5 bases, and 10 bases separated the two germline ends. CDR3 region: CASSYSSGPYGYTF. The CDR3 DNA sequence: TGTGCCAGCAGTTACTCCTCAGGGCCGTATGGCTACACCTTC.

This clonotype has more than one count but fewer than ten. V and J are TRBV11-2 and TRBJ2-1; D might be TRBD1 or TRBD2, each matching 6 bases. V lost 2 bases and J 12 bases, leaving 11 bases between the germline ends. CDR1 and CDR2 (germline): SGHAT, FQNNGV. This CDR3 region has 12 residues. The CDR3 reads CASSLRGVRQFF. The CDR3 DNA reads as TGTGCCAGCAGCTTAAGGGGGGTTCGGCAGTTCTTC.